The clone carrying this T cell receptor (beta chain) was detected only a few times. The CDR3 totals 16 residues. Germline V gene data show CDR1 as LNHDA and CDR2 as SQIVND (reference sequence). V dropped 3 bases and J dropped 1 base, with 13 bases sitting between them. Some clones are missing from TCRdb's copy, which holds only in-frame ones; the method was immunoSEQ multiplex PCR. The sample lists 120,000 or so clones, 86% occurring once. The sample comes from a study of blood T cell repertoires in COVID-19. The J gene is TRBJ1-3, the V gene TRBV19, with D possibly matching TRBD1 (6 bases). The receptor was isolated from a man aged 40-49 years with acute or convalescent COVID-19. Sequencing was performed on peripheral blood. The CDR3 DNA follows: TGTGCCAGTAGTATGAGGGGGGGGTCGTCTGGAAACACCATATATTTT. Translation: CASSMRGGSSGNTIYF.